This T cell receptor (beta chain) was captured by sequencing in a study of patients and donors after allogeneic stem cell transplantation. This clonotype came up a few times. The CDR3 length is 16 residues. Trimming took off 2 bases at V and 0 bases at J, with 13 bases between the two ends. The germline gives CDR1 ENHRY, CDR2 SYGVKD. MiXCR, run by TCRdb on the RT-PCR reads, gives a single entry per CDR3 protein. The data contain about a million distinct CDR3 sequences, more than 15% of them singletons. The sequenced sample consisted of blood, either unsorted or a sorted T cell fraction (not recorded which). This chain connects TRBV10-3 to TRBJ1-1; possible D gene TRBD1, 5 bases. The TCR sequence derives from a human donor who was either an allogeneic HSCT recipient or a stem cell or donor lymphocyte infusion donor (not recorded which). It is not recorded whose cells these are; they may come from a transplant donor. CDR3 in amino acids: CAISEVGGPLNTEAFF. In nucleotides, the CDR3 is TGTGCCATCAGTGAGGTCGGGGGACCCTTGAACACTGAAGCTTTCTTT.